Included here is one TCR beta chain sequence, with context. This clone occurred once. Its antigen remains undetermined. Its ends do not fully match the called genes, so a read error is possible. Other DNA sequences from this sample encode an identical CDR3 as well. This record comes from a study of cytomegalovirus exposure and HLA in healthy donors (dated by TCRdb to 2016 to 2017). About the investigation overall: An earlier analysis of some 600 of the donors reported approximately 280 Gb of sequence data and about 120 million unique TCR beta sequences obtained from 180 million or so T cells. Around 300 gigabases of sequencing data and some 85 million unique TCR sequences were included in an early release covering about 700 HLA-typed donors. Of the roughly 390 genotyped donors, roughly 80% were placed in the genetic ancestry cluster associated with self-reported Caucasian donors. The study aimed to test whether cataloging public T cell receptors could reveal signatures of past pathogen exposure. The study profiled the T cell repertoires of more than 500 subjects by immunosequencing and related them to cytomegalovirus serostatus. Along with the roughly 710-subject first cohort, a separate validation cohort of over a hundred different subjects was used. High-throughput TCR immunosequencing, statistical association of individual TCRs with disease status, and machine learning were combined to predict cytomegalovirus infection status. A later analysis re-examined previously published TCR beta repertoires from 500 to 700 donors and added high-resolution HLA genotyping to investigate patterns of TCR occurrence. The later analysis used no new phenotypic data to find candidate immune exposures, relying instead on TCR beta sequences and their occurrence across donors. In an earlier analysis of more than 550 of the donors, high-throughput TCR beta sequencing was used to judge whether each TCR beta V gene segment behaved as functional or pseudogenic. Donor age, sex, ethnicity and CMV serostatus were collected together with the repertoire data. In a later genetic analysis, genome-wide SNP genotypes for about 65% of the roughly 670 donors were used, and that subset was treated as a discovery cohort. All discovery cohort repertoires had been generated using a single sequencing platform. HLA typing included class I and class II loci at four-digit resolution. The number of donors typed differed by locus, with about 629-630 for A, B, C, DRB1 and DQB1, 522 for DQA1, approximately 580 for DPA1, and 472 for DPB1. About 5 DR-DQ haplotypes were handled as single units for association and clustering, since linkage in the cohort was strong. Across 398 genotyped donors of the cohort, an average of roughly 250,000 unique TCR beta nucleotide sequences per donor were sequenced, and 15% to 20% of those sequences were non-productive.

What the authors observed across the whole study: Correlated functional status among segregating V segments might be attributable to linkage disequilibrium, but an unknown experimental factor could not be ruled out. In a later analysis, over 15,000 TCR beta sequences were associated with specific HLA alleles at a false discovery rate of 0.05. A later analysis found that most CMV-associated TCR beta chains appeared HLA-restricted, with HLA associations seemingly driven largely by CMV exposure. Cytomegalovirus status was reported to be diagnosed by the classifier with high specificity and sensitivity in both the original and validation cohorts. The authors suggested that the approach could potentially be generalized to other disease states and immunological phenotypes. Because counts were too low, 15 to 20 rarely observed V segments, including chromosome 9 orphons, were excluded from the earlier analysis of around 640 of the donors. A later analysis found that TCR association rates varied across HLA loci, with DRB1 alleles showing the most associated TCRs and HLA-C alleles the fewest. Broadly in line with IMGT annotations, most TCR beta V segments showed up in productive rearrangements about 90% or about 30% of the time in an earlier analysis of several hundred of the donors. While some public TCRs were present in many individuals, most TCR sequences turned up only very rarely across donors. In a later analysis, HLA-associated TCR beta chains showed more clonal expansion and lower generation probabilities than non-associated chains that were equally common. Compared with the roughly 600-donor mean, donors in an Asian-associated ancestry cluster had fewer N-insertions in productive TCRs, according to a later genetic analysis. Strong co-occurrence of HLA alleles, especially DR and DQ, made assigning TCR associations to individual alleles difficult. CMV serostatus was the only immune exposure information available for the cohort. Because some donors lacked HLA typing at each locus, the association tests relied only on the typed subset. Because the 87-base-pair reads could not distinguish some IMGT-functional V segments, including TRBV6-2 and TRBV6-3, those segments were excluded. Sequencing depth was assumed to be roughly uniform across donors in the presence/absence analyses, though that assumption may not hold. Three of the identified cytomegalovirus-associated TCR beta chains were confirmed in vitro to be specific for cytomegalovirus antigens. A total of roughly 160 TCR beta chains were listed by the study as associated with cytomegalovirus. According to a later analysis, parvovirus B19, influenza, CMV and Epstein-Barr virus appeared linked to several top co-occurrence clusters. A further reported finding was that TCR beta sequences accurately predicted the HLA-A and HLA-B alleles for most subjects in the first cohort. In this cohort, only TCR beta chains were sequenced, and detectable features were limited by the absence of alpha or paired-chain data. A later genetic analysis associated a missense DCLRE1C variant with V-gene and J-gene trimming of TCR beta chains, and an independent cohort replicated the association. A cluster of highly shared sequence variants was judged likely to be a technical artifact of the sequencing pipeline.

CDR1 and CDR2 are drawn from the germline V gene: LGHNA, YNFKEQ. Including cysteine and phenylalanine, the CDR3 has 14 amino acids. This entry keeps only the CDR3 DNA: 42 bases, framed from base 1. The cohort consisted of more than 650 healthy bone marrow donors. Cohort members were all nominally healthy when sampled, although unrecorded immune exposures were likely present. The donor was CMV seronegative and belonged to the group of around 400 seronegative cohort members. Every donor gave a peripheral blood sample, and the peripheral blood mononuclear cells from that sample were used for TCR beta sequencing. The Qiagen DNeasy Blood Extraction Kit was used to extract genomic DNA from the blood cell samples. The library was generated by the immunoSEQ multiplex PCR assay. A mixture of 60 forward primers for TCR Vbeta segments and 13 reverse primers for TCR Jbeta segments was used in the multiplex PCR. A multiplex PCR assay on genomic DNA amplified the CDR3 region of rearranged TCR beta genes. On the Illumina HiSeq System, the amplified TCR beta libraries were sequenced as 87-base-pair reads. Per the original workflow: A later analysis tallied 75 million to 95 million unique TCR beta chains across the 600 to 700 repertoires, and approximately 11 million of those chains were shared by two or more donors. A nearest-neighbor algorithm error-corrected the raw reads and collapsed the reads into unique sequences, merging closely related sequences to remove PCR and sequencing errors. To assign V, D and J gene segments, CDR3 sequences were aligned to IMGT reference sequences. Each retained sequence needed at least a six-nucleotide match to both a V gene segment and a J gene segment. Rearrangements were classified as productive when the CDR3 lacked stop codons and remained in frame with V and J, and all other rearrangements were classified as non-productive. Following IMGT convention, CDR3 was defined as the stretch from the second conserved V-encoded cysteine up to the conserved J-encoded phenylalanine. In an earlier analysis of around 600 of the donors, sequences lacking an unambiguous match to a single V gene segment were excluded. An earlier analysis of almost 600 of the donors classified V segments as functional when productive rearrangements were above 56.7% and as segregating when the standard deviation between donors was above 5%. To diagnose cytomegalovirus status from the catalog of TCR beta chain sequences, a statistical classification framework was built. A later analysis assigned V and J genes by comparing TCR nucleotide sequences with IMGT/GENE-DB human TR gene sequences. Using the TCRdist pipeline, a later analysis assigned CDR3 sequences along with most-parsimonious VDJ recombination scenarios. In a later analysis, each TCR beta chain was defined by its CDR3 amino acid sequence together with its V-gene family, and reads lacking a unique V-gene family were excluded. A later analysis removed over 500 highly shared, low-generation-probability nucleotide sequences to deal with suspected cross-contamination and a sequencing artifact. A later analysis calculated a clonal expansion index for each public chain from normalized within-repertoire ranks of inferred template counts. Generation probabilities in a later analysis came from a VDJ recombination model fitted to out-of-frame rearrangements, and those results were checked against IGoR. A later analysis scored TCR-TCR, TCR-HLA and TCR-CMV co-occurrence with hypergeometric tests, applying a repertoire-size bias correction to TCR pairs. In a later analysis, false discovery rates were estimated by permuting HLA or CMV assignments 20 times. In a later analysis, co-occurring TCRs were grouped using DBSCAN, and TCRdist sequence similarity was added for clustering within HLA-allele-positive subsets. Repertoires with fewer than 30,000 or more than 120,000 public chains were left out of co-occurrence clustering, as were about 5 repertoires with anomalous nucleotide sharing. Here the immuneACCESS table is served through TCRdb, limited to in-frame sequences with V and J called. Missing clones are a known gap in these copies; in checked studies unresolved V genes cover under half, and the rest lacks a known reason. From that table come the V and J calls and clone size; the DNA was used to work out D and trimming. The sample includes 120,000 to 150,000 clones, with 79% observed a single time. The ten top clones hold approximately 0.97% of the sample.

Sequences were obtained from PBMCs. This TCR was sampled from a man in his late teens or twenties in good health and CMV-seronegative. The rearrangement combines TRBV4-2 with TRBJ2-3; no D segment can be confidently identified. The CDR3 reads as follows: CASSQDFYTDTQYF. The bases are TGTGCCAGCAGCCAAGATTTCTACACAGATACACAGTATTTT.